This T cell receptor (beta chain) was identified during a study of control samples from healthy donors and cancer patients. Germline loops: CDR1 ENHRY, CDR2 SYGVKD. V lost 6 bases to trimming and J lost 3 bases; unmatched junction nucleotides: 3. The CDR3 consists of 14 residues. The protocol was immunoSEQ multiplex PCR, while the TCRdb copy is restricted to in-frame clones and leaves out a portion. This table has over 100,000 clones, around 90% appearing once. The rearrangement uses TRBV10-3 and TRBJ2-2; 8 bases align to TRBD2. Sequenced: blood. This receptor was identified in a man aged 40-55 years in good health. The CDR3 spells CAISGTRDTGELFF. The CDR3 DNA sequence: TGTGCCATCAGCGGGACTAGGGACACCGGGGAGCTGTTTTTT.